The 30 T cell receptor beta chains in this list originate from one sample, sequenced in a study of OX40 agonist ivuxolimab in advanced cancers. The assay was immunoSEQ multiplex PCR, and TCRdb's table has in-frame clones only and misses some. The repertoire consists of about 84,000 clones, with approximately 89% occurring once and the leading ten covering more than 0.15%. This material consisted of CD4+ or CD8+ T cells sorted from blood, taken in a trial of the OX40 agonist ivuxolimab. The origin of the receptors is an adult with an advanced solid tumor such as melanoma, head and neck, liver or kidney cancer.

The chain combines TRBV30 with TRBJ1-1; no definite D call. This CDR3 is 13 amino acids long. CDR1 is GTSNPN, CDR2 SVGIG, per germline (reference sequence). Trimming cost V 4 bases and J 8 bases, with 17 bases left between them. DNA of the CDR3: TGTGCCTGGACCCCAGACGGTATTAAGGAAGCTTTCTTT. Translation gives CAWTPDGIKEAFF.

The CDR3 here is CASSLGGRPEAFF. CDR3 bases: TGTGCCAGCAGCTTAGGCGGCAGACCAGAAGCTTTCTTT. This chain links TRBV11-3 with TRBJ1-1; D gene ambiguous. The germline gives CDR1 SGHNT, CDR2 YENEEA. The CDR3 extends over 13 amino acids. Trimming left V 1 base short and J 8 bases short, with 11 bases between.

The chain links TRBV7-3 to TRBJ2-7; the D gene is possibly TRBD2 (7 bases). The CDR3 is 13 amino acids. Trimming cost V 0 bases and J 7 bases, with 10 bases left between them. Germline V CDR1 and CDR2: SGHTA, FQGTGA. This CDR3 reads CASSLTRGREQYF. CDR3 coding DNA: TGTGCCAGCAGCTTAACGCGGGGGCGAGAGCAGTACTTC.

CDR3 region: CAWSRLARNNEQFF. The CDR3 nucleotides are TGTGCCTGGAGCCGACTAGCGAGAAACAATGAGCAGTTCTTC. The J gene is TRBJ2-1, the V gene TRBV30; 8 nucleotides align to TRBD2. Losses at the gene ends were 3 bases for V and 5 bases for J; bases not matched to a gene: 6. The CDR3 length is 14 residues. CDR1 is GTSNPN and CDR2 is SVGIG in the germline V gene (reference sequence).

The V call is TRBV19, the J call TRBJ2-1; D is perhaps TRBD1 or TRBD2 (5 bases each). Germline V gene data show CDR1 as LNHDA and CDR2 as SQIVND (reference sequence). The CDR3 totals 15 residues. The ends were cut back, 3 bases at V and 9 bases at J, with 18 bases in the middle. Here the CDR3 DNA reads TGTGCCAGTAGTATCTTGGGGACCGGGACCCGTGAGCAGTTCTTC. Residues: CASSILGTGTREQFF.

The chain recombines TRBV10-3 with TRBJ1-5, with D tentatively TRBD1 (5 bases). Germline assignment: CDR1 ENHRY and CDR2 SYGVKD. CDR3 size: 14 residues. The V gene lost 6 bases and the J gene lost 0 bases, with 9 bases spanning the gap. The DNA of the CDR3 is TGTGCCATCAGCCCAACAGGTAGCAATCAGCCCCAGCATTTT. Amino acid sequence: CAISPTGSNQPQHF.

The chain carries TRBV30 and TRBJ1-3; D gene ambiguous. V was trimmed by 3 bases and J by 2 bases, leaving 17 bases between them. The CDR3 runs 16 residues. Germline V gene sequence: CDR1 GTSNPN, CDR2 SVGIG (reference sequence). CDR3 amino acids: CAWSLGKVGPGNTIYF. In DNA form, the CDR3 reads TGTGCCTGGAGCCTAGGGAAGGTTGGGCCTGGAAACACCATATATTTT.

The V call is TRBV6-1, the J call TRBJ2-7; D gene ambiguous. The V gene's germline CDR1 is MNHNS and CDR2 SASEGT. V dropped 7 bases and J dropped 1 base, with 8 bases sitting between them. The length of the CDR3 is 12 residues. CDR3 bases: TGTGCCAGCATGAGAGAGTCCTACGAGCAGTACTTC. Amino acids: CASMRESYEQYF.

The chain carries TRBV19 and TRBJ2-1; 8 nucleotides agree with TRBD1. V lost 1 base, J lost 5 bases, and 7 bases stayed unmatched. The CDR3 has 16 residues. Germline CDR1 and CDR2: LNHDA and SQIVND (reference sequence). The CDR3 reads CASSIVAGGRNNEQFF. CDR3 nucleotide sequence: TGTGCCAGTAGTATAGTCGCAGGGGGCCGGAACAATGAGCAGTTCTTC. The full variable domain, rest sourced from reference TRBV19 and TRBJ2-1, is DGGITQSPKYLFRKEGQNVTLSCEQNLNHDAMYWYRQDPGQGLRLIYYSQIVNDFQKGDIAEGYSVSREKKESFPLTVTSAQKNPTAFYLCASSIVAGGRNNEQFFGPGTRLTVL.

V and J are TRBV4-1 and TRBJ2-3; D not certain. Germline CDR1 MGHRA, CDR2 YSYEKL. The CDR3 is 14 residues long. Trimming shortened V by 1 base and J by 4 bases, and 9 bases separated the two germline ends. CDR3 loop: CASSQGNWADTQYF. The CDR3 DNA reads as TGCGCCAGCAGCCAAGGGAACTGGGCAGATACGCAGTATTTT.

The chain recombines TRBV14 with TRBJ1-3; D perhaps matches TRBD1 (5 bases). This CDR3 contains 16 residues. V shed 4 bases and J shed 2 bases, with 15 bases lying between them. Germline V lookup: CDR1 SGHDN, CDR2 FVKESK. The CDR3 sequence: CASSLQVGVTGNTIYF. The CDR3 nucleotides read TGTGCCAGCAGCCTTCAAGTGGGGGTTACTGGAAACACCATATATTTT.

V usage is TRBV2 and J usage is TRBJ1-2; a weak D match, TRBD1 (5 bases). The CDR3 contains 13 residues. In germline, CDR1 is SNHLY, CDR2 FYNNEI. The V end was cut by 7 bases, the J end by 4 bases, with 13 bases between. CDR3: CASNLGQGYGYTF. Here the CDR3 DNA reads TGTGCCAGCAACCTGGGGCAGGGCTATGGCTACACCTTC. Filled out from reference TRBV2 and TRBJ1-2, the complete variable domain reads EPEVTQTPSHQVTQMGQEVILRCVPISNHLYFYWYRQILGQKVEFLVSFYNNEISEKSEIFDDQFSVERPDGSNFTLKIRSTKLEDSAMYFCASNLGQGYGYTFGSGTRLTVV.

J is TRBJ1-3 and V is TRBV4-2; D perhaps matches TRBD1 (5 bases). The ends were cut back, 4 bases at V and 2 bases at J, with 12 bases in the middle. CDR1 and CDR2 from the germline V gene are LGHNA and YNFKEQ. The CDR3 is made up of 15 amino acids. Here the CDR3 reads CASSREDRTGNTIYF. In nucleotides, the CDR3 is TGTGCCAGCAGCCGGGAAGACAGAACTGGAAACACCATATATTTT.

The rearrangement links TRBV27 to TRBJ1-1; tentative D call: TRBD1 (6 bases). Germline V gene lookup returns CDR1 MNHEY and CDR2 SMNVEV (reference sequence). Trimming stripped 3 bases from V and 4 bases from J, with 12 bases between. The length of the CDR3 is 14 residues. The CDR3 spells CASSLVGGGTEAFF. The CDR3 DNA follows: TGTGCCAGCAGTTTGGTGGGAGGGGGCACTGAAGCTTTCTTT.

The V and J genes are TRBV7-9 and TRBJ2-1; D is unclear. The V end was cut by 3 bases, the J end by 13 bases, with 31 bases between. CDR1 and CDR2 (germline): SEHNR, FQNEAQ (reference sequence). CDR3 length equals 18 residues. The CDR3 DNA follows: TGTGCCAGCAGCTTTAGCCTCGCCTTTAAAAAGTTCGCGCAGATTCAGTTCTTC. It encodes CASSFSLAFKKFAQIQFF.

The chain links TRBV29-1 to TRBJ2-3; D possibly uses TRBD1 or TRBD2 (6 bases each). CDR1 and CDR2 from the germline V gene are SQVTM and ANQGSEA. V was pared by 7 bases and J by 1 base, with 27 bases between. The CDR3 loop spans 18 amino acids. The CDR3 DNA reads TGCAGCGCCGACCTCTGGAGGGGGAGTGGTAGTGGCACAGATACGCAGTATTTT. It is translated as CSADLWRGSGSGTDTQYF.

This clone has a single count. The rearrangement links TRBV6-6 to TRBJ1-2; 7 bases fit TRBD1. The CDR3 runs 12 residues. Per the germline V gene, CDR1 is MNHNY and CDR2 is SVGAGI (reference sequence). V was pared by 6 bases and J by 8 bases, with 6 bases of the junction left unmatched. The CDR3 DNA follows: TGTGCCAGCAGCATTACAGGGGTCGGCTACACCTTC. Translated: CASSITGVGYTF.

The gene calls are TRBV29-1 and TRBJ2-1, with 13 bases lining up with TRBD2. From germline, CDR1 is SQVTM and CDR2 ANQGSEA. The ends lost 1 base at V and 8 bases at J; junction bases unmatched: 5. This CDR3 has 15 residues. As DNA, the CDR3 is TGCAGCGTTGAAGGGACTAGCGGGAGCTCTCATGAGCAGTTCTTC. Translation: CSVEGTSGSSHEQFF.

The sample holds one count of this clone. J is TRBJ1-1 and V is TRBV7-8, with D possibly being TRBD1 (5 bases). This CDR3 region has 14 residues. The germline gives CDR1 SGHVS, CDR2 FQNEAQ. V lost 1 base to trimming and J lost 9 bases, with 15 bases between them. The CDR3 DNA reads as TGTGCCAGCAGCTTAGAGCGGTTTCAGGGCAAAGCTTTCTTT. This codes for CASSLERFQGKAFF.

The DNA for the CDR3 is TGTGCCAGCCGAGCAGGAGCTAATGAAAAACTGTTTTTT. It specifies CASRAGANEKLFF. The chain uses TRBV18 and TRBJ1-4; D unclear. The CDR3 covers 13 residues. With 8 bases removed from V and 3 bases from J, the gap between germline ends came to 10 bases. CDR1 KGHSH and CDR2 LQKENI come from the germline V gene.

The J gene is TRBJ2-1, the V gene TRBV6-6, with TRBD2 matching over 7 bases. Germline V gives CDR1 MNHNY, CDR2 SVGAGI (reference sequence). This CDR3 comprises 11 residues. Losses at the gene ends were 3 bases for V and 12 bases for J; bases not matched to a gene: 2. This chain's CDR3 is CASSYLAAQFF. The CDR3 DNA reads TGTGCCAGCAGTTATCTAGCGGCGCAGTTCTTC.

CDR3 residues: CASSLVTGTGVDGNQPQHF. In DNA form, the CDR3 reads TGTGCCAGCAGTTTAGTAACCGGGACAGGGGTGGACGGCAATCAGCCCCAGCATTTT. This chain joins TRBV27 and TRBJ1-5; 10 bases agree with TRBD1. The CDR3 consists of 19 residues. Germline CDR1 and CDR2: MNHEY and SMNVEV (reference sequence). With 2 bases clipped from V and 2 bases from J, the junction kept 12 bases outside the gene matches.

This clone was detected once. The chain is built from TRBV15 and TRBJ1-2, with 8 bases aligning to TRBD1. V shed 2 bases, J shed 10 bases, and the junction held 9 bases outside the gene matches. Germline V CDR1 and CDR2: LNHNV, YYDKDF (reference sequence). This CDR3 contains 14 residues. The CDR3 DNA sequence: TGTGCCACCAGCAGATCCCGGACAGGGTCTGACTACACCTTC. Translating it yields CATSRSRTGSDYTF.

The chain couples TRBV6-5 to TRBJ1-5, with D uncertain. V dropped 2 bases and J dropped 5 bases, with 7 bases sitting between them. The CDR3 is 13 amino acids. The germline V gene encodes CDR1 MNHEY and CDR2 SVGAGI. This CDR3 reads CASSYIRDQPQHF. Here the CDR3 DNA reads TGTGCCAGCAGTTACATCCGGGATCAGCCCCAGCATTTT.

The chain joins TRBV5-1 to TRBJ2-1; 9 positions agree with TRBD2. The CDR3 runs to 16 residues. The V segment lost 0 bases and the J segment 12 bases; nucleotides outside the gene matches: 13. Germline V gene data show CDR1 as SGHRS and CDR2 as YFSETQ. This CDR3 reads CASSLALSSGSQRQFF. CDR3 nucleotide sequence: TGCGCCAGCAGCTTGGCGCTGAGTAGCGGGAGTCAGAGGCAGTTCTTC.

Written as DNA, the CDR3 is TGCGCCAGCGGCCAGACAGGATCGGACACTGAAGCTTTCTTT. This gives the protein CASGQTGSDTEAFF. The chain recombines TRBV5-1 with TRBJ1-1, with a possible D match to TRBD1 (6 bases). Germline CDR1 SGHRS, CDR2 YFSETQ. V gave up 7 bases and J gave up 3 bases, with 16 bases separating them. The CDR3 runs 14 residues.

The chain couples TRBV6-1 to TRBJ1-5; 11 positions match TRBD1. The length of the CDR3 is 14 residues. Germline V CDR1 and CDR2: MNHNS, SASEGT. V trimming: 4 bases; J trimming: 6 bases; junction bases outside the gene matches: 2. The CDR3 sequence: CASSGTGGSQPQHF. The CDR3 DNA reads TGTGCCAGCAGTGGGACAGGGGGCAGTCAGCCCCAGCATTTT.

The chain is built from TRBV7-3 and TRBJ1-1; D ambiguous. Germline lookup yields CDR1 SGHTA and CDR2 FQGTGA. The CDR3 covers 12 residues. Trimming cost V 4 bases and J 3 bases, with 6 bases left between them. CDR3 bases: TGTGCCAGCAGCTCCCCCGACACTGAAGCTTTCTTT. It translates to CASSSPDTEAFF.

The chain is built from TRBV18 and TRBJ1-2; TRBD1 aligns across 7 bases. The germline CDR1 and CDR2 sequences are KGHSH and LQKENI. The CDR3 sequence is 14 residues long. Trimming at V came to 3 bases and at J to 2 bases, leaving 3 bases not matched to a gene. CDR3 nucleotides: TGTGCCAGCTCACCGCTACAGGGGAACTATGGCTACACCTTC. Protein: CASSPLQGNYGYTF.

The V call is TRBV18, the J call TRBJ2-7; a possible D gene is TRBD1 (5 bases). The CDR3 runs to 13 residues. V dropped 2 bases and J dropped 6 bases, with 11 bases sitting between them. In germline, CDR1 is KGHSH, CDR2 LQKENI. DNA of the CDR3: TGTGCCAGCTCACCAAGGCAGGGTGGCGAGCAGTACTTC. Translated, it gives CASSPRQGGEQYF. Drawing the rest from reference TRBV18 and TRBJ2-7, the complete variable domain is NAGVMQNPRHLVRRRGQEARLRCSPMKGHSHVYWYRQLPEEGLKFMVYLQKENIIDESGMPKERFSAEFPKEGPSILRIQQVVRGDSAAYFCASSPRQGGEQYFGPGTRLTVT.